The 19 T cell receptor beta chains presented below share a single source sample, sequenced in a study. Using its own MiXCR run on the reads, TCRdb lists one record per CDR3 protein. The sample lists a few thousand distinct CDR3 sequences, 9% to 10% occurring once. The sequenced material came from CD4+ T cells from peripheral blood. These TCRs come from a human donor with rheumatoid arthritis.

This clonotype was seen repeatedly, ten times or more. The rearrangement uses TRBV13 and TRBJ2-1; no firm D call. V shed 3 bases and J shed 7 bases, with 13 bases lying between them. This CDR3 is 14 amino acids long. From germline, CDR1 is PRHDT and CDR2 FYEKMQ (reference sequence). DNA for the CDR3: TGTGCCAGCAGCTTCCCCGGGCAAGAGAATGAGCAGTTCTTC. Its translation is CASSFPGQENEQFF.

V is TRBV7-9 and J is TRBJ2-7; possible D gene TRBD2, 5 bases. The CDR3 is 13 amino acids. Deletions cut 1 base from V and 5 bases from J, with 9 bases between. Germline CDR1 is SEHNR and CDR2 is FQNEAQ (reference sequence). The CDR3 nucleotides are TGTGCCAGCAGCTTAGGTTTCGGGAACGAGCAGTACTTC. This gives the protein CASSLGFGNEQYF.

Worth noting for this clonotype: An end of the junction differs from the germline gene, which may be a read error. The chain links TRBV6-1 to TRBJ1-1, with 7 nucleotides matching TRBD1. The germline V gene has CDR1 MNHNS and CDR2 SASEGT. CDR3 length equals 14 residues. This CDR3 reads CASSGYRGNTEAFF. For the CDR3, the DNA is TGTGCCAGTAGTGGCTACAGGGGGAACACTGAAGCTTTCTTT.

By share of the sample, this clonotype is medium-sized. V usage is TRBV20-1 and J usage is TRBJ2-3; 8 bases map to TRBD2. V lost 3 bases to trimming and J lost 4 bases; unmatched junction nucleotides: 21. CDR1 and CDR2 (germline): DFQATT, SNEGSKA (reference sequence). The length of the CDR3 is 19 residues. CDR3 region: CSASPRGGGAGVNSDTQYF. The CDR3 DNA is TGCAGTGCTAGCCCCCGGGGGGGGGGAGCGGGAGTGAATTCAGATACGCAGTATTTT.

This clonotype is judged medium-sized. V gene TRBV6-2 or TRBV6-3 combines with J gene TRBJ2-3, with 10 bases lining up with TRBD2. The CDR3 consists of 17 residues. After removal of 2 bases from V and 0 bases from J, the junction contained 5 bases not matched to a gene. Per the germline V gene, CDR1 is MNHEY and CDR2 is SVGEGT. The CDR3 spells CASSYGSTSGSTDTQYF. The DNA of the CDR3 is TGTGCCAGCAGTTACGGGTCGACTAGCGGGAGCACAGATACGCAGTATTTT.

By its share, this clonotype is medium-sized. The rearrangement joins TRBV6-2 or TRBV6-3 to TRBJ2-5; D perhaps matches TRBD2 (5 bases). The CDR3 is made up of 14 amino acids. V was pared by 7 bases and J by 0 bases, with 12 bases between. Germline loops: CDR1 MNHEY, CDR2 SVGEGT. The CDR3: CASTEGLNQETQYF. The CDR3 DNA reads TGTGCCAGCACCGAAGGACTGAACCAAGAGACCCAGTACTTC.

This clonotype was seen ten or more times. The chain recombines TRBV5-6 with TRBJ1-1; 9 bases agree with TRBD1. This CDR3 has 13 residues. J was trimmed by 9 bases and V by 2 bases; bases with no gene match: 5. The V gene's germline CDR1 is SGHDT and CDR2 YYEEEE. DNA of the CDR3: TGTGCCAGCAGCTTTGGGACAGGGCTAAAAGCTTTCTTT. Amino acids: CASSFGTGLKAFF.

By sample share, this clonotype is medium-sized (0.01 to 0.1%). The genes are TRBV20-1 and TRBJ2-7; 7 bases fit TRBD2. Losses at the gene ends were 0 bases for V and 3 bases for J; bases not matched to a gene: 8. This CDR3 region has 15 residues. Germline V gene data show CDR1 as DFQATT and CDR2 as SNEGSKA (reference sequence). The CDR3, as DNA: TGCAGTGCTAGAGATGCGGCGGGAGAACTCTACGAGCAGTACTTC. Its translation is CSARDAAGELYEQYF.

This clonotype is medium-sized by share. This sequence joins TRBV20-1 and TRBJ1-2; D might be TRBD1 (5 bases). The V end lost 3 bases, the J end lost 3 bases, and 17 bases lay between the germline ends. Per germline, CDR1 DFQATT and CDR2 SNEGSKA (reference sequence). The CDR3 runs to 15 residues. CDR3 DNA sequence: TGCAGTGCTAGCTCTGGCGGGGGTTTTGACTATGGCTACACCTTC. Translating it yields CSASSGGGFDYGYTF.

This clonotype was counted many times. The rearrangement links TRBV30 to TRBJ1-1, with 8 bases identical to TRBD1. In germline, CDR1 is GTSNPN, CDR2 SVGIG (reference sequence). This CDR3 is 14 amino acids long. With V trimmed by 1 base and J by 8 bases, 9 bases remained unmatched. The CDR3, as DNA: TGTGCCTGGAGTGGCACAGGGGGTCACGGGGAAGCTTTCTTT. It specifies CAWSGTGGHGEAFF.

This clonotype qualifies as medium-sized. This chain connects TRBV28 to TRBJ2-2, with TRBD2 as a possible D gene (7 bases). The V end lost 5 bases, the J end lost 3 bases, and 19 bases lay between the germline ends. CDR1 MDHEN and CDR2 SYDVKM come from the germline V gene. This CDR3 spans 17 amino acids. The CDR3 region has the DNA TGTGCCAGCAGTCCCGTTGGGGGCGGGGGTGACACCGGGGAGCTGTTTTTT. Its translation is CASSPVGGGGDTGELFF.

Remarks on this clonotype: This may stem from a read error, because a much larger clone lies one nucleotide away. The chain combines TRBV7-9 with TRBJ2-1; D is unresolved. Germline V lookup: CDR1 SEHNR, CDR2 FQNEAQ (reference sequence). V was pared by 1 base and J by 4 bases, with 5 bases between. The CDR3 has 13 amino acids. The DNA for the CDR3 is TGTGCCAGCAGCTTAGGATCTTACAATGAGCAGTTCTTC. Translating gives CASSLGSYNEQFF. The variable domain in full, completed from reference TRBV7-9 and TRBJ2-1, reads DTGVSQNPRHKITKRGQNVTFRCDPISEHNRLYWYRQTLGQGPEFLTYFQNEAQLEKSRLLSDRFSAERPKGSFSTLEIQRTEQGDSAMYLCASSLGSYNEQFFGPGTRLTVL.

This clonotype appeared many times. The genes are TRBV24-1 and TRBJ2-3; no firm D call. V was shortened by 6 bases and J by 0 bases, with 3 bases between the two germline ends. This CDR3 has 12 amino acids. Germline V gene lookup returns CDR1 KGHDR and CDR2 SFDVKD. The CDR3 loop is CATSTSTDTQYF. CDR3 coding DNA: TGTGCCACCAGTACTAGCACAGATACGCAGTATTTT.

This clonotype is medium-sized within its sample. The rearrangement uses TRBV7-9 and TRBJ2-1, with 14 bases fitting TRBD2. Trimming at V came to 5 bases and at J to 10 bases, leaving 10 bases not matched to a gene. The germline V gene encodes CDR1 SEHNR and CDR2 FQNEAQ (reference sequence). This CDR3 spans 16 amino acids. The DNA for the CDR3 is TGTGCCAGCAGCAATCAAGGGACTAGCGGGAGAGGGGAGCAGTTCTTC. Translation gives CASSNQGTSGRGEQFF.

This clonotype is labeled medium-sized. V and J are TRBV15 and TRBJ2-7; perhaps TRBD1 as D (5 bases). CDR1 LNHNV and CDR2 YYDKDF come from the germline V gene (reference sequence). The ends were cut back, 0 bases at V and 3 bases at J, with 12 bases in the middle. The CDR3 sequence is 15 residues long. The DNA of the CDR3 is TGTGCCACCAGCAGAGAAAGGGGCCCAAGCTACGAGCAGTACTTC. Protein product: CATSRERGPSYEQYF.

This clonotype came up a few times. This chain joins TRBV18 and TRBJ2-1; the D gene is possibly TRBD1 (5 bases). The CDR3 is made up of 16 amino acids. V gave up 5 bases and J gave up 7 bases, with 21 bases separating them. CDR1 is KGHSH and CDR2 is LQKENI in the germline V gene. The CDR3 DNA reads as TGTGCCAGCTCAACCTCCATGGGGCTGGACCTTAATGAGCAGTTCTTC. It codes for CASSTSMGLDLNEQFF.

This clonotype rates as medium-sized (0.01 to 0.1%). The rearrangement joins TRBV20-1 to TRBJ2-5; 8 bases are a match to TRBD1. This CDR3 contains 13 residues. The trim removed 5 bases at V and 3 bases at J, leaving 5 bases unmatched. The germline V gene has CDR1 DFQATT and CDR2 SNEGSKA (reference sequence). The DNA for the CDR3 is TGCAGTGCTGCGCCGGGACAGGAAGAGACCCAGTACTTC. It is translated as CSAAPGQEETQYF.

By share, this clonotype ranks as medium-sized (0.01 to 0.1%). The chain couples TRBV20-1 to TRBJ2-1; maybe TRBD2 (6 bases). There are 14 residues in the CDR3. The germline V gene has CDR1 DFQATT and CDR2 SNEGSKA (reference sequence). Trimming stripped 5 bases from V and 7 bases from J, with 18 bases between. CDR3 region: CSAPAGHVGNEQFF. CDR3 DNA sequence: TGCAGTGCTCCAGCGGGTCATGTAGGGAATGAGCAGTTCTTC.

This clonotype has a count of ten or more. The V call is TRBV2, the J call TRBJ1-5; 8 bases are shared with TRBD1. V was pared by 6 bases and J by 3 bases, with 7 bases of the junction left unmatched. The CDR3 has 15 amino acids. From germline, CDR1 is SNHLY and CDR2 FYNNEI. The CDR3 here is CASRPTGALNQPQHF. In DNA, the CDR3 is TGTGCCAGCAGGCCGACAGGGGCTCTCAATCAGCCCCAGCATTTT.